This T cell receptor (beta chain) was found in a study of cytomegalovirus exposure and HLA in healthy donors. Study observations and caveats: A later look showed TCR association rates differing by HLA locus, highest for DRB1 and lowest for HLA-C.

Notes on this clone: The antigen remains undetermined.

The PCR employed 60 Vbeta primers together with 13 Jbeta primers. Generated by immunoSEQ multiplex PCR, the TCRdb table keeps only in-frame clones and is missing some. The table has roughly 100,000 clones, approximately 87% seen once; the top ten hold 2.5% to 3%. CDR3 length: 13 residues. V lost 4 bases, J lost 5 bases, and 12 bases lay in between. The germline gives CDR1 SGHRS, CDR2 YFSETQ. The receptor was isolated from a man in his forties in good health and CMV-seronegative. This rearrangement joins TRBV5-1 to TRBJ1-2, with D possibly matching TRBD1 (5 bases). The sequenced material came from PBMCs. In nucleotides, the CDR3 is TGCGCCAGCAGCGTAGGGGAGGCTTATGGCTACACCTTC. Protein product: CASSVGEAYGYTF.